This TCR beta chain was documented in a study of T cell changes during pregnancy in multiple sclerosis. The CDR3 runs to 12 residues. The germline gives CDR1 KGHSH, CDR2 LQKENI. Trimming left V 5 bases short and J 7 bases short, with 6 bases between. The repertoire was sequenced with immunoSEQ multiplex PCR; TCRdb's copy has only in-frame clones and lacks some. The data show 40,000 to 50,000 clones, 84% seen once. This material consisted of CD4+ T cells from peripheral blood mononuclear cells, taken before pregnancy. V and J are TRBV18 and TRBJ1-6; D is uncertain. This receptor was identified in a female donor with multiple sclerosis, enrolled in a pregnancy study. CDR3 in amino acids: CASSTVNSPLHF. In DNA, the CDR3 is TGTGCCAGCTCAACAGTAAATTCACCCCTCCACTTT.